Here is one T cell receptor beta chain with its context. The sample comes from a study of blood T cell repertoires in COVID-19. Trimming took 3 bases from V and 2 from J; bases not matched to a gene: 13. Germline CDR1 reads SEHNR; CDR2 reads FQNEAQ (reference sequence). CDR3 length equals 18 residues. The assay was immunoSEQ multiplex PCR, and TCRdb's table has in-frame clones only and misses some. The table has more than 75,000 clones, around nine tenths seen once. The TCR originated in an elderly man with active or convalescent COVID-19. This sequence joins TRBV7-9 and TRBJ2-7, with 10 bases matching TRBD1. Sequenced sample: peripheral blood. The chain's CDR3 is CASSLGQGPLSGTYEQYF. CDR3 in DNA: TGTGCCAGCAGCTTGGGACAGGGGCCCTTAAGCGGGACCTACGAGCAGTACTTC.